The 9 T cell receptor beta chains below all came from one sample that was sequenced in a study of control samples from healthy donors and cancer patients. TCRdb's table, derived via immunoSEQ multiplex PCR, lists solely in-frame clones and lacks some. The table has 150,000 to 200,000 clones, around 90% seen once. Sequenced material: blood. These receptors were taken from a woman between 45 and 60 years old in good health.

V usage is TRBV24-1 and J usage is TRBJ2-3; D might be TRBD1 (5 bases). There are 16 residues in the CDR3. CDR1 is KGHDR, CDR2 SFDVKD, per germline. V lost 0 bases, J lost 2 bases, and 11 bases lay in between. The CDR3 reads CATSDLYGRATDTQYF. The DNA of the CDR3 is TGTGCCACCAGTGATTTGTACGGCAGGGCCACAGATACGCAGTATTTT.

This chain joins TRBV10-3 and TRBJ2-5; 7 positions match TRBD1. This CDR3 is 15 amino acids long. V was clipped by 9 bases and J by 4 bases; unmatched bases: 14. Per the germline V gene, CDR1 is ENHRY and CDR2 is SYGVKD. The CDR3 DNA reads TGTGCCATAGCTGGGGATTGGGACAGCCTAGAGACCCAGTACTTC. Protein sequence: CAIAGDWDSLETQYF.

This chain connects TRBV5-6 to TRBJ2-5; D is ambiguous. CDR3 length: 12 amino acids. The germline CDR1 and CDR2 sequences are SGHDT and YYEEEE. V was cut by 2 bases and J by 1 base, with 3 bases left in between. CDR3 in DNA: TGTGCCAGCAGCTTTGGCCAAGAGACCCAGTACTTC. This codes for CASSFGQETQYF.

The V call is TRBV7-8, the J call TRBJ1-1; the D is unclear. The length of the CDR3 is 12 residues. Trimming removed 7 bases from V and 6 bases from J, with 12 bases in between. Germline CDR1 SGHVS, CDR2 FQNEAQ. For the CDR3, the DNA is TGTGCCAGCACCCGTGATGCCCCTGAAGCTTTCTTT. This translates into CASTRDAPEAFF.

The J gene is TRBJ2-4, the V gene TRBV5-1, with D maybe TRBD2 (6 bases). This CDR3 is 16 amino acids long. Looked up from germline, CDR1 is SGHRS and CDR2 is YFSETQ. Trimming cost V 7 bases and J 0 bases, with 17 bases left between them. The CDR3 loop is CASQEGPTLAKNIQYF. The CDR3 DNA follows: TGCGCCAGCCAGGAGGGGCCGACCTTAGCCAAAAACATTCAGTACTTC. The full variable domain, completed using reference TRBV5-1 and TRBJ2-4, is KAGVTQTPRYLIKTRGQQVTLSCSPISGHRSVSWYQQTPGQGLQFLFEYFSETQRNKGNFPGRFSGRQFSNSRSEMNVSTLELGDSALYLCASQEGPTLAKNIQYFGAGTRLSVL.

This rearrangement joins TRBV7-2 to TRBJ1-2; D uncertain. Germline CDR1 reads SGHTA; CDR2 reads FQGNSA. Trimming removed 4 bases at V and 4 bases at J, with 13 bases between. The CDR3 loop spans 14 amino acids. The CDR3 protein is CASSSTGSVYGYTF. The CDR3 DNA is TGTGCCAGCAGCTCGACTGGAAGCGTCTATGGCTACACCTTC. Variable domain in full (rest from reference TRBV7-2 and TRBJ1-2): GAGVSQSPSNKVTEKGKDVELRCDPISGHTALYWYRQSLGQGLEFLIYFQGNSAPDKSGLPSDRFSAERTGGSVSTLTIQRTQQEDSAVYLCASSSTGSVYGYTFGSGTRLTVV.

The CDR3 loop is CATSDPTGGDYGYTF. Written as DNA, the CDR3 is TGTGCCACCAGTGACCCTACAGGGGGGGACTATGGCTACACCTTC. This chain joins TRBV24-1 and TRBJ1-2; 8 bases match TRBD1. Germline loops: CDR1 KGHDR, CDR2 SFDVKD. V gave up 4 bases and J gave up 3 bases; unmatched junction bases: 6. The CDR3 runs 15 residues.

V and J are TRBV7-2 and TRBJ2-6; TRBD2 is a possible D gene (6 bases). The CDR3 loop spans 13 amino acids. V dropped 5 bases and J dropped 12 bases, with 14 bases sitting between them. The germline V gene has CDR1 SGHTA and CDR2 FQGNSA. Here the CDR3 DNA reads TGTGCCAGCAGCCTTTGGGGGGTCGGCGTCCTGACTTTC. Protein product: CASSLWGVGVLTF.

The chain links TRBV28 to TRBJ2-1, with TRBD2 identical over 9 bases. This CDR3 region has 18 residues. Germline V gene lookup returns CDR1 MDHEN and CDR2 SYDVKM. The V segment lost 4 bases and the J segment 4 bases; nucleotides outside the gene matches: 14. CDR3 nucleotides: TGTGCCAGCAGTTGGGGAAAAGCGGGAGGAACATTATACAATGAGCAGTTCTTC. It translates to CASSWGKAGGTLYNEQFF.